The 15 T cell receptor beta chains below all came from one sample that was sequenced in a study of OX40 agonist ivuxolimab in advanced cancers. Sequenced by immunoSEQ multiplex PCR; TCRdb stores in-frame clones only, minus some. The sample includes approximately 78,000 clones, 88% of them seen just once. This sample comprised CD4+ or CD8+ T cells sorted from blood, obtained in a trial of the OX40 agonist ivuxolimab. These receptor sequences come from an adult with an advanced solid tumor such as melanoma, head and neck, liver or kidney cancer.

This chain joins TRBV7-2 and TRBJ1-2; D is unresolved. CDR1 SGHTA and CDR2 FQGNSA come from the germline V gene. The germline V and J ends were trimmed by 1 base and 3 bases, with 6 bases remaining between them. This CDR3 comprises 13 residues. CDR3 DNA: TGTGCCAGCAGCTTAGACACCTACTATGGCTACACCTTC. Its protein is CASSLDTYYGYTF.

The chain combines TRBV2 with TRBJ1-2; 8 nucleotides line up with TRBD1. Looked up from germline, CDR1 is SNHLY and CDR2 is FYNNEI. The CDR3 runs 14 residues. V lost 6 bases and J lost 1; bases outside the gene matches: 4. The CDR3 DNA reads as TGTGCCAGCAGCCAGGACAGGGTTAACTATGGCTACACCTTC. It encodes CASSQDRVNYGYTF.

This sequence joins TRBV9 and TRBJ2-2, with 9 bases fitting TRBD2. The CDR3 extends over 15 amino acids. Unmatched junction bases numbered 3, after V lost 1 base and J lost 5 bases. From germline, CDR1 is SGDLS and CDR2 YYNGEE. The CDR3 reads CASSVSSGGTGELFF. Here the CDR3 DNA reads TGTGCCAGCAGCGTATCCAGCGGGGGGACCGGGGAGCTGTTTTTT. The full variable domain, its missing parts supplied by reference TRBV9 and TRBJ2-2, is DSGVTQTPKHLITATGQRVTLRCSPRSGDLSVYWYQQSLDQGLQFLIQYYNGEERAKGNILERFSAQQFPDLHSELNLSSLELGDSALYFCASSVSSGGTGELFFGEGSRLTVL.

CDR3 loop: CASSPGQAGGNIQYF. The CDR3 DNA is TGTGCCAGCTCCCCTGGACAGGCCGGCGGGAACATTCAGTACTTC. The chain employs TRBV18 and TRBJ2-4; 7 bases line up with TRBD1. The CDR3 runs to 15 residues. Germline-derived CDR1 and CDR2 are KGHSH and LQKENI. The ends lost 6 bases at V and 7 bases at J; junction bases unmatched: 12.

The CDR3 DNA follows: TGTGCCAGCAGTGCGGGGGGCCTGTGGAGCAATCAGCCCCAGCATTTT. Amino acid sequence: CASSAGGLWSNQPQHF. The rearrangement links TRBV2 to TRBJ1-5, with D possibly TRBD1 on 6 matching bases. The CDR3 contains 16 residues. Germline-derived CDR1 and CDR2 are SNHLY and FYNNEI. Trimming pared 4 bases from V and 1 base from J, leaving 14 bases between.

CDR3 loop: CASSWRGGYGYTF. DNA for the CDR3: TGTGCCAGCAGTTGGAGGGGCGGGTATGGCTACACCTTC. The V call is TRBV27, the J call TRBJ1-2, with D perhaps matching TRBD1 (5 bases). The CDR3 runs 13 residues. Germline CDR1 is MNHEY and CDR2 is SMNVEV (reference sequence). The ends were cut back, 4 bases at V and 5 bases at J, with 11 bases in the middle.

CDR3 coding DNA: TGTGCCAGCGGGATCCACATGAACACTGAAGCTTTCTTT. Translating gives CASGIHMNTEAFF. The chain recombines TRBV2 with TRBJ1-1; unclear D gene. V dropped 8 bases and J dropped 0 bases, with 10 bases sitting between them. CDR3 length: 13 residues. Germline CDR1 SNHLY, CDR2 FYNNEI.

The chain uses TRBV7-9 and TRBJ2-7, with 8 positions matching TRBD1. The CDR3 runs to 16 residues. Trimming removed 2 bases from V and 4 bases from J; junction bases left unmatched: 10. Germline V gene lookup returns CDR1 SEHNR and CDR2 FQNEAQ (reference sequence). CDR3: CASSLLSRGHSYEQYF. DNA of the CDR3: TGTGCCAGCAGCTTACTCTCCAGGGGGCACTCGTACGAGCAGTACTTC.

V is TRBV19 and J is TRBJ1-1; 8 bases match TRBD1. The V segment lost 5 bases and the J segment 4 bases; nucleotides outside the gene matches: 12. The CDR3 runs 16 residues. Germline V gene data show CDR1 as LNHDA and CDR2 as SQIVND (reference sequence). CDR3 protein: CASSSFSVTGGTEAFF. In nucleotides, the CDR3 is TGTGCCAGTAGTTCCTTTTCCGTAACAGGGGGCACTGAAGCTTTCTTT.

The CDR3 DNA is TGTGCCAGCAGTGAAGATGCGACCGTTGGTTACAATGAGCAGTTCTTC. It codes for CASSEDATVGYNEQFF. The chain uses TRBV2 and TRBJ2-1; D is undetermined. Trimming took off 1 base at V and 4 bases at J, with 14 bases between the two ends. The CDR3 consists of 16 residues. Per germline, CDR1 SNHLY and CDR2 FYNNEI. The full variable domain, rest sourced from reference TRBV2 and TRBJ2-1, is EPEVTQTPSHQVTQMGQEVILRCVPISNHLYFYWYRQILGQKVEFLVSFYNNEISEKSEIFDDQFSVERPDGSNFTLKIRSTKLEDSAMYFCASSEDATVGYNEQFFGPGTRLTVL.

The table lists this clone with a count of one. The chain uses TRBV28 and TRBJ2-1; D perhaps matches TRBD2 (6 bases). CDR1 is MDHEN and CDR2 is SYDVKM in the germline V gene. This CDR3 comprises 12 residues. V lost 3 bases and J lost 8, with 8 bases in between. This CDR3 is CASSLTRDEQFF. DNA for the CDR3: TGTGCCAGCAGTTTGACTAGGGATGAGCAGTTCTTC.

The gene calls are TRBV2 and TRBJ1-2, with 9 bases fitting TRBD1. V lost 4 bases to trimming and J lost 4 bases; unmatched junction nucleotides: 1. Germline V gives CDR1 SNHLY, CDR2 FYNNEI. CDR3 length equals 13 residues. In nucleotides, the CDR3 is TGTGCCAGCAGTGGGACAGGGGCCTATGGCTACACCTTC. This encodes CASSGTGAYGYTF.

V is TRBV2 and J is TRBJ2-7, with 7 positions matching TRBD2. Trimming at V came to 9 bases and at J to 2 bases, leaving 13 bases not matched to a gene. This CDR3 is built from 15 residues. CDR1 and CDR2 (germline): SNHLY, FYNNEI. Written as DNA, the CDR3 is TGTGCCAGTAATCGTCTGGCTAGCGGACCCTACGAGCAGTACTTC. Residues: CASNRLASGPYEQYF.

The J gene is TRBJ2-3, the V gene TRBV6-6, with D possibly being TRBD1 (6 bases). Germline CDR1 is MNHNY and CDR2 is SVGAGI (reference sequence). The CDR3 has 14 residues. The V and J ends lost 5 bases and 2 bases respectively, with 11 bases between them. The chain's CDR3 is CASSRQETTDTQYF. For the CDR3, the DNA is TGTGCCAGCAGTAGACAGGAGACCACAGATACGCAGTATTTT.

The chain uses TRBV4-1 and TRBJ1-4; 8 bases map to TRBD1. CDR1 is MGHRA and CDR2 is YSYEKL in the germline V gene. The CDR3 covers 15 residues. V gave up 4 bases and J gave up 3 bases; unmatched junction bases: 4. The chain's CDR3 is CASSLQGDPNEKLFF. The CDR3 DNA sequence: TGCGCCAGCAGCCTACAGGGGGACCCTAATGAAAAACTGTTTTTT.